The 11 T cell receptor beta chains in this list originate from one sample, sequenced in a study of shared clonotypes between healthy human individuals. Assay used: immunoSEQ multiplex PCR; TCRdb lists only in-frame clones, some missing. The sample has about 960,000 clones; 60% to 85% are singletons. Material: memory CD4+ T cells sorted from blood. As for subset: CD45RA-negative fraction. The source is a man younger than 35 in good health.

The chain couples TRBV27 to TRBJ2-7, with 9 bases aligning to TRBD1. V shed 9 bases and J 7 bases; nucleotides not matched to a gene: 7. CDR3 size: 12 residues. Germline V lookup: CDR1 MNHEY, CDR2 SMNVEV (reference sequence). The CDR3 DNA is TGTGCCAGACCGGGACAGGGATGTGAGCAGTACTTC. Encoded protein: CARPGQGCEQYF.

This chain connects TRBV5-7 to TRBJ1-2; D unresolved. TRBV5-7 belongs to the ORF category, with a function that is uncertain. V was shortened by 1 base and J by 1 base, with 14 bases between the two germline ends. This CDR3 is 16 amino acids long. The CDR3 region is CASSLFKLVINYGYTF. In DNA form, the CDR3 reads TGTGCCAGCAGCTTGTTTAAGTTGGTGATTAACTATGGCTACACCTTC.

This chain joins TRBV5-1 and TRBJ1-1, with D uncertain. The CDR3 totals 13 residues. Trimming removed 6 bases from V and 0 bases from J, with 9 bases in between. From germline, CDR1 is SGHRS and CDR2 YFSETQ. The CDR3 spells CASTDTMNTEAFF. CDR3 coding DNA: TGCGCCAGCACAGACACCATGAACACTGAAGCTTTCTTT.

The CDR3 reads CASSLNIPGGSNTGELFF. CDR3 bases: TGTGCCAGCAGTTTGAATATCCCGGGGGGGTCGAACACCGGGGAGCTGTTTTTT. The V gene is TRBV27, the J gene TRBJ2-2; 8 bases agree with TRBD2. This CDR3 is 18 amino acids long. Germline lookup yields CDR1 MNHEY and CDR2 SMNVEV (reference sequence). V gave up 3 bases and J gave up 0 bases; unmatched junction bases: 9.

The chain links TRBV30 to TRBJ1-1; possible D gene TRBD1, 5 bases. CDR1 GTSNPN and CDR2 SVGIG come from the germline V gene (reference sequence). Between the trimmed V and J ends, which lost 0 bases and 1 base, there was a span of 15 bases. The CDR3 consists of 16 residues. The chain's CDR3 is CAWSVERGLGNTEAFF. The CDR3 nucleotides are TGTGCCTGGAGTGTCGAGAGGGGATTGGGGAACACTGAAGCTTTCTTT.

V is TRBV2 and J is TRBJ1-6; D is unresolved. The germline V and J ends were trimmed by 4 bases and 9 bases, with 13 bases remaining between them. The CDR3 has 14 amino acids. Germline V gives CDR1 SNHLY, CDR2 FYNNEI. Here the CDR3 DNA reads TGTGCCAGCAGTGGAGGTCCGAATCTTTCACCCCTCCACTTT. It yields the protein CASSGGPNLSPLHF.

This chain joins TRBV28 and TRBJ1-6; D is possibly TRBD1 (5 bases). Trimming shortened V by 3 bases and J by 8 bases, and 11 bases separated the two germline ends. CDR1 and CDR2 (germline): MDHEN, SYDVKM. The CDR3 has 14 amino acids. The CDR3 protein is CASSFGRADSPLHF. Here the CDR3 DNA reads TGTGCCAGCAGTTTCGGCAGGGCGGATTCACCCCTCCACTTT. Full variable domain (rest looked up from reference TRBV28 and TRBJ1-6): DVKVTQSSRYLVKRTGEKVFLECVQDMDHENMFWYRQDPGLGLRLIYFSYDVKMKEKGDIPEGYSVSREKKERFSLILESASTNQTSMYLCASSFGRADSPLHFGNGTRLTVT.

V and J are TRBV19 and TRBJ2-1; no clear D gene. V lost 5 bases, J lost 6 bases, and 17 bases lay in between. Germline CDR1 LNHDA, CDR2 SQIVND (reference sequence). The CDR3 contains 15 residues. This CDR3 is CASSEGKPITNEQFF. CDR3 coding DNA: TGTGCCAGTAGTGAAGGCAAGCCCATCACCAATGAGCAGTTCTTC.

The chain carries TRBV5-1 and TRBJ2-3; possibly TRBD2 for D (6 bases). The V and J ends lost 3 bases and 2 bases respectively, with 13 bases between them. The CDR3 extends over 15 amino acids. In germline, CDR1 is SGHRS, CDR2 YFSETQ. The CDR3 region is CASSSRRGYTDTQYF. CDR3 in DNA: TGCGCCAGCAGCTCGCGGAGGGGATACACAGATACGCAGTATTTT.

The sample holds a few counts of this clone. The chain combines TRBV5-7 with TRBJ2-3; TRBD2 is a possible D gene (5 bases). TRBV5-7 carries the ORF label, with uncertain function. The CDR3 sequence is 15 residues long. V lost 4 bases and J 0 bases, leaving 12 bases between the germline ends. DNA of the CDR3: TGTGCCAGCAGCGTACTAGTCGCTAGCACAGATACGCAGTATTTT. This encodes CASSVLVASTDTQYF.

The J gene is TRBJ2-6, the V gene TRBV9; 7 bases match TRBD1. Germline values: CDR1 SGDLS, CDR2 YYNGEE. This CDR3 has 16 amino acids. V gave up 3 bases and J gave up 9 bases; unmatched junction bases: 12. The CDR3 reads CASSGQGASGFNVLTF. The CDR3 nucleotides read TGTGCCAGCAGCGGACAGGGTGCCTCTGGGTTCAACGTCCTGACTTTC.